The text below deals with one T cell receptor beta chain. Its antigen is unidentified. The same CDR3 can be traced to other DNA sequences in this sample. This table comes from immunoSEQ multiplex PCR, and its TCRdb copy is limited to in-frame clones, with some not included. The table records about 1 million clones, 65% to 80% of them present only once. Germline values: CDR1 GTSNPN, CDR2 SVGIG (reference sequence). This CDR3 is 14 amino acids long. Trimming removed 0 bases from V and 3 bases from J, with 6 bases in between. CD45RA+ naive and CD45RA-negative memory subsets were separated from CD4+ cells. This sample was included in a study of shared clonotypes between healthy human individuals. Points from the study as a whole: Rarefaction indicated that sorted-subset sequencing remained incomplete although depth was large.

Sequencing was performed on memory CD4+ T cells sorted from blood. Sample subset: CD45RA-negative fraction. V usage is TRBV30 and J usage is TRBJ2-6; D gene ambiguous. The source is a man between 18 and 29 years old in good health. The CDR3 DNA is TGTGCCTGGAGTGTAGGTGGTGGGGCCAACGTCCTGACTTTC. As protein: CAWSVGGGANVLTF.